The 21 T cell receptor beta chains given below trace back to one sample, sequenced in a study of blood T cell repertoires in COVID-19. TCRdb's copy holds only in-frame clones and misses some; the assay was immunoSEQ multiplex PCR. The table lists about 160,000 clones, 84% of them singletons. The material sequenced was peripheral blood. The receptor source for this set is a man aged 35 to 55 who had recovered from COVID-19.

This rearrangement joins TRBV5-1 to TRBJ2-3; 8 nucleotides agree with TRBD2. V was clipped by 6 bases and J by 1 base; unmatched bases: 4. This CDR3 region has 14 residues. Germline V gene data show CDR1 as SGHRS and CDR2 as YFSETQ. The CDR3 is CASNKAGGTDTQYF. The CDR3 bases are TGCGCCAGCAACAAAGCGGGGGGCACAGATACGCAGTATTTT.

This chain links TRBV27 with TRBJ2-3; a weak D match, TRBD1 (5 bases). V was shortened by 1 base and J by 3 bases, with 11 bases between the two germline ends. The CDR3 runs 15 residues. Germline values: CDR1 MNHEY, CDR2 SMNVEV (reference sequence). The CDR3 bases are TGTGCCAGCAGTTTATTCCAGGGTCGAACAGATACGCAGTATTTT. Translation: CASSLFQGRTDTQYF.

This chain connects TRBV7-9 to TRBJ2-3; tentative D call: TRBD2 (5 bases). CDR3 length equals 14 residues. Looked up from germline, CDR1 is SEHNR and CDR2 is FQNEAQ (reference sequence). Trimming took off 4 bases at V and 4 bases at J, with 12 bases between the two ends. This chain's CDR3 is CASSYRDLADTQYF. CDR3 coding DNA: TGTGCCAGCAGCTATCGGGATCTCGCAGATACGCAGTATTTT.

This clone has only one observation. The chain uses TRBV13 and TRBJ2-1; D gene ambiguous. The CDR3 contains 13 residues. V lost 1 base and J 2 bases, leaving 3 bases between the germline ends. CDR1 and CDR2 from the germline V gene are PRHDT and FYEKMQ (reference sequence). CDR3 sequence (DNA): TGTGCCAGCAGCTTAGCAGCCTACAATGAGCAGTTCTTC. Its translation: CASSLAAYNEQFF.

This rearrangement joins TRBV3-1 (or the pseudogene TRBV3-2) to TRBJ1-2; D gene unclear. V lost 1 base, J lost 5 bases, and 11 bases lay in between. Germline CDR1 is LGHDT and CDR2 is YNNKEL (reference sequence). The length of the CDR3 is 14 residues. The CDR3: CASSQAVSSYGYTF. Here the CDR3 DNA reads TGTGCCAGCAGCCAAGCAGTTTCCTCTTATGGCTACACCTTC.

The V and J genes are TRBV19 and TRBJ1-2; 11 nucleotides line up with TRBD1. After removal of 4 bases from V and 8 bases from J, the junction contained 6 bases not matched to a gene. The CDR3 has 14 amino acids. The germline CDR1 and CDR2 sequences are LNHDA and SQIVND (reference sequence). The CDR3: CASSTGQGAGGYTF. CDR3 nucleotide sequence: TGTGCCAGTAGTACAGGACAGGGGGCGGGAGGCTACACCTTC.

The genes are TRBV6-5 and TRBJ1-2, with unresolved D. Between the trimmed V and J ends, which lost 6 bases and 5 bases, there was a span of 13 bases. The CDR3 is made up of 13 amino acids. Germline V gene data show CDR1 as MNHEY and CDR2 as SVGAGI. CDR3 sequence (DNA): TGTGCCAGCAGACCTGCAGCCGGGTATGGCTACACCTTC. It translates to CASRPAAGYGYTF.

The chain is built from TRBV7-9 and TRBJ1-2; D is possibly TRBD1 (5 bases). The V gene lost 6 bases and the J gene lost 12 bases, with 14 bases spanning the gap. Germline assignment: CDR1 SEHNR and CDR2 FQNEAQ (reference sequence). The CDR3 sequence is 11 residues long. This CDR3 is CASSSSGGNTF. The CDR3 DNA reads as TGTGCCAGCAGTTCCTCCGGGGGGAACACCTTC.

V is TRBV29-1 and J is TRBJ1-3; TRBD1 matches 8 bases. The CDR3 has 12 amino acids. V dropped 7 bases and J dropped 4; count of bases not matched to a gene: 3. The germline gives CDR1 SQVTM, CDR2 ANQGSEA. The CDR3 region has the DNA TGCAGCGGGAGGACAGGGGGAAACACCATATATTTT. Translation: CSGRTGGNTIYF.

This clone was recorded a few times. The J gene is TRBJ1-6, the V gene TRBV4-3; D is possibly TRBD1 (5 bases). The CDR3 totals 17 residues. Trimming took 3 bases from V and 4 from J, leaving 16 bases between them. Germline V CDR1 and CDR2: LGHNA, YSLEER. The CDR3 region is CASSQDHVQGYNSPLHF. The CDR3, as DNA: TGCGCCAGCAGCCAGGACCACGTTCAGGGATATAATTCACCCCTCCACTTT.

The rearrangement links TRBV5-6 to TRBJ2-3, with a tentative D call TRBD2 (7 bases). V dropped 6 bases and J dropped 5 bases, with 22 bases sitting between them. CDR3 size: 16 residues. Germline V gene lookup returns CDR1 SGHDT and CDR2 YYEEEE. CDR3 nucleotide sequence: TGTGCCAGCACTCTGGAGGGGGGGGCCGGGGGAGATACGCAGTATTTT. This translates into CASTLEGGAGGDTQYF.

The chain employs TRBV25-1 and TRBJ1-3; no clear D gene. Trimming removed 4 bases at V and 4 bases at J, with 5 bases between. The germline CDR1 and CDR2 sequences are MGHDK and SYGVNS. The CDR3 extends over 12 amino acids. This CDR3 is CASSVEGNTIYF. The CDR3 nucleotides are TGTGCCAGCAGTGTTGAGGGAAACACCATATATTTT.

This chain connects TRBV5-3 to TRBJ1-6; D remains ambiguous. TRBV5-3 is recorded as an ORF, its role being uncertain. Trimming shortened V by 4 bases and J by 9 bases, and 14 bases separated the two germline ends. This CDR3 is 14 amino acids long. CDR3 protein: CARSKAGGGSPLHF. The CDR3 DNA reads as TGTGCCAGAAGCAAGGCCGGCGGTGGTTCACCCCTCCACTTT.

The chain employs TRBV6-1 and TRBJ1-5; no clear D. Trimming stripped 3 bases from V and 2 bases from J, with 14 bases between. CDR1 and CDR2 (germline): MNHNS, SASEGT. The CDR3 runs 16 residues. CDR3 sequence reads: CASSDQIRGGNQPQHF. As DNA, the CDR3 is TGTGCCAGCAGTGATCAGATTCGGGGAGGCAATCAGCCCCAGCATTTT.

There are a few counts of this clone. The chain carries TRBV15 and TRBJ1-6; D remains ambiguous. Germline assignment: CDR1 LNHNV and CDR2 YYDKDF (reference sequence). The CDR3 consists of 14 residues. Trimming shortened V by 0 bases and J by 5 bases, and 5 bases separated the two germline ends. The CDR3 sequence: CATSRDTNNSPLHF. The CDR3, as DNA: TGTGCCACCAGCAGAGACACAAATAATTCACCCCTCCACTTT.

This sequence joins TRBV2 and TRBJ1-4, with TRBD1 matching 9 bases. V shed 8 bases, J shed 8 bases, and the junction held 6 bases outside the gene matches. Germline values: CDR1 SNHLY, CDR2 FYNNEI. The CDR3 consists of 13 residues. This CDR3 is CASARDREEKLFF. CDR3 in DNA: TGTGCCAGCGCCCGGGACAGGGAGGAAAAACTGTTTTTT.

The CDR3 DNA reads TGTGCCAGCACCCGTAACGGGGGACAGGGAACCTACGAGCAGTACTTC. Translated, it gives CASTRNGGQGTYEQYF. The V and J genes are TRBV25-1 and TRBJ2-7; 9 nucleotides agree with TRBD1. From germline, CDR1 is MGHDK and CDR2 SYGVNS. With 7 bases clipped from V and 2 bases from J, the junction kept 12 bases outside the gene matches. This CDR3 has 16 residues.

J is TRBJ2-1 and V is TRBV7-9; no reliable D call. There are 14 residues in the CDR3. The germline V and J ends were trimmed by 1 base and 9 bases, with 13 bases remaining between them. Germline V gene data show CDR1 as SEHNR and CDR2 as FQNEAQ (reference sequence). Here the CDR3 reads CASSLVAAISEQFF. CDR3 DNA: TGTGCCAGCAGCTTAGTGGCAGCGATATCTGAGCAGTTCTTC.

The CDR3 DNA follows: TGTGCCTGGAGTGTACCCGGGACAGGGGGGGGAAAACTGTTTTTT. It specifies CAWSVPGTGGGKLFF. The V and J genes are TRBV30 and TRBJ1-4; 11 bases are shared with TRBD1. The trim removed 0 bases at V and 10 bases at J, leaving 7 bases unmatched. The CDR3 has 15 residues. Germline V gene data show CDR1 as GTSNPN and CDR2 as SVGIG (reference sequence).

In nucleotides, the CDR3 is TGCGCCAGCAGCCAAACTCCATTAGCCGGGGAGCTGTTTTTT. Its translation is CASSQTPLAGELFF. V usage is TRBV4-3 and J usage is TRBJ2-2; D gene uncertain. The ends were cut back, 2 bases at V and 6 bases at J, with 10 bases in the middle. This CDR3 comprises 14 residues. Germline V gene sequence: CDR1 LGHNA, CDR2 YSLEER.

The chain couples TRBV11-3 to TRBJ2-2; D uncertain. The CDR3 totals 11 residues. Germline loops: CDR1 SGHNT, CDR2 YENEEA. V was clipped by 3 bases and J by 6 bases, with 2 bases between them. CDR3 amino acids: CASSFAGELFF. CDR3 nucleotide sequence: TGTGCCAGCAGCTTCGCCGGGGAGCTGTTTTTT.